Presented here are 4 T cell receptor beta chains from one specimen sequenced in a study of T-cell reconstitution after alpha-beta-depleted transplantation in children. Preparation of the TCRbeta library involved a method that used unique molecular identifiers. Using its own MiXCR run on the PCR reads, TCRdb lists one record per CDR3 protein. The table has about 600,000 distinct CDR3 sequences, more than 20% seen once. Sequencing was performed on PBMCs, mostly from graft donor cells, taken 360 days after TCRalphabeta/CD19-depleted stem cell transplant. All receptors derive from a boy in the first two years of life who had a stem cell transplant for acute myeloid leukemia, so the T cells may come from the graft donor.

This clonotype was detected only a few times. The V gene is TRBV7-9, the J gene TRBJ2-6; tentative D call: TRBD1 (5 bases). The CDR3 length is 15 residues. Between the trimmed V and J ends, which lost 5 bases and 5 bases, there was a span of 13 bases. The germline CDR1 and CDR2 sequences are SEHNR and FQNEAQ (reference sequence). CDR3 coding DNA: TGTGCCAGCAGCCTACAATTGGACAGGGCCAACGTCCTGACTTTC. Protein product: CASSLQLDRANVLTF. Combining the CDR3 with reference TRBV7-9 and TRBJ2-6 gives the whole variable domain DTGVSQNPRHKITKRGQNVTFRCDPISEHNRLYWYRQTLGQGPEFLTYFQNEAQLEKSRLLSDRFSAERPKGSFSTLEIQRTEQGDSAMYLCASSLQLDRANVLTFGAGSRLTVL.

The J gene is TRBJ2-2, the V gene TRBV12-3 or TRBV12-4; D might be TRBD1 (5 bases). This CDR3 is built from 13 residues. The V end was cut by 8 bases, the J end by 1 base, with 8 bases between. The CDR3 region has the DNA TGTGCCAGCCCAGGGTGGAACACCGGGGAGCTGTTTTTT. Translating gives CASPGWNTGELFF.

This clonotype was found a few times. The V gene is TRBV20-1, the J gene TRBJ2-1; D is possibly TRBD1 (6 bases). Deletions cut 0 bases from V and 8 bases from J, with 17 bases between. Per germline, CDR1 DFQATT and CDR2 SNEGSKA (reference sequence). The length of the CDR3 is 15 residues. CDR3 residues: CSARDRTGWQHEQFF. The CDR3 DNA reads as TGCAGTGCTAGAGATCGCACAGGGTGGCAACATGAGCAGTTCTTC.

This clonotype was recorded a few times. This rearrangement joins TRBV3-1 to TRBJ2-7, with a weak D call TRBD2 (6 bases). Germline lookup yields CDR1 LGHDT and CDR2 YNNKEL (reference sequence). The V gene lost 4 bases and the J gene lost 2 bases, with 12 bases spanning the gap. This CDR3 spans 14 amino acids. CDR3 amino acids: CASSPPGLTYEQYF. Here the CDR3 DNA reads TGTGCCAGCAGCCCCCCGGGACTTACCTACGAGCAGTACTTC.